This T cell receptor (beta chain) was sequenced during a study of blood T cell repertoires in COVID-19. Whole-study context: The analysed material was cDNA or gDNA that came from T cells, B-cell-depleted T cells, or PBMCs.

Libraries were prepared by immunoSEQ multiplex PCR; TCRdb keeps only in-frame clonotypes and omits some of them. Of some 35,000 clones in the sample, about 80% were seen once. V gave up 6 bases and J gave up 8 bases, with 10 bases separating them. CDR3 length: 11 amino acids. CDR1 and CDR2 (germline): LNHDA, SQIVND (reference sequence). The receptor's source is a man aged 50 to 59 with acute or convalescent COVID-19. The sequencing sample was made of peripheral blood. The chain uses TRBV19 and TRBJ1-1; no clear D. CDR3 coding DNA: TGTGCCAGTAGCCTGCTTCGGGAAGCTTTCTTT. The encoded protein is CASSLLREAFF.